The 12 T cell receptor beta chains in this list originate from one sample, sequenced in a study of blood T cell repertoires in COVID-19. The table came from immunoSEQ multiplex PCR; TCRdb's copy has only in-frame clones and leaves some out. Of a few hundred thousand clones listed, around 87% are singletons. The sample was PBMCs or T cells enriched from blood (not recorded which). These receptors were obtained from a man younger than 35 who had recovered from COVID-19.

In its sample, this clone was seen once. The genes are TRBV18 and TRBJ1-2, with D perhaps TRBD1 (6 bases). Germline CDR1 and CDR2: KGHSH and LQKENI. The V end was cut by 2 bases, the J end by 5 bases, with 15 bases between. This CDR3 has 15 amino acids. CDR3 region: CASSPYGAGEYGYTF. Written as DNA, the CDR3 is TGTGCCAGCTCACCATACGGAGCAGGGGAGTATGGCTACACCTTC.

The rearrangement joins TRBV2 to TRBJ1-2; D not resolved. V lost 4 bases, J lost 5 bases, and 8 bases lay in between. CDR3 size: 12 residues. Germline V gene sequence: CDR1 SNHLY, CDR2 FYNNEI. CDR3 nucleotide sequence: TGTGCCAGCAGTGTTAGGAGTTATGGCTACACCTTC. This sequence encodes CASSVRSYGYTF.

The chain recombines TRBV5-1 with TRBJ2-7; 9 bases fit TRBD1. Germline V lookup: CDR1 SGHRS, CDR2 YFSETQ. The CDR3 covers 14 residues. J gave up 6 bases and V 0 bases, and 4 bases lay outside the gene matches. CDR3 bases: TGCGCCAGCAGCTTGGACAGGGGGCGGATCGAGCAGTACTTC. Encoded protein: CASSLDRGRIEQYF.

V usage is TRBV5-1 and J usage is TRBJ2-7; 11 bases line up with TRBD1. J lost 5 bases, V lost 0 bases, and 4 bases had no gene match. Germline CDR1 is SGHRS and CDR2 is YFSETQ. CDR3 size: 15 residues. CDR3 amino acids: CASSLVAGQGDEQYF. CDR3 DNA sequence: TGCGCCAGCAGCTTGGTGGCGGGACAGGGGGACGAGCAGTACTTC. The full variable domain, its missing parts supplied by reference TRBV5-1 and TRBJ2-7, is KAGVTQTPRYLIKTRGQQVTLSCSPISGHRSVSWYQQTPGQGLQFLFEYFSETQRNKGNFPGRFSGRQFSNSRSEMNVSTLELGDSALYLCASSLVAGQGDEQYFGPGTRLTVT.

As for this clone: Other nucleotide sequences in the sample specify the same CDR3. The rearrangement uses TRBV7-3 and TRBJ2-2, with D unresolved. Germline loops: CDR1 SGHTA, CDR2 FQGTGA. CDR3 length equals 12 residues. Deletions cut 5 bases from V and 3 bases from J, with 4 bases between. The chain's CDR3 is CASSRDTGELFF. The CDR3 nucleotides are TGTGCCAGCAGCCGAGACACCGGGGAGCTGTTTTTT.

The J gene is TRBJ1-1, the V gene TRBV19; D perhaps matches TRBD1 (6 bases). Germline V gene lookup returns CDR1 LNHDA and CDR2 SQIVND (reference sequence). The CDR3 runs to 17 residues. Deletions cut 1 base from V and 0 bases from J, with 15 bases between. This chain's CDR3 is CASSIVITGTMNTEAFF. CDR3 nucleotide sequence: TGTGCCAGTAGTATAGTAATTACCGGGACAATGAACACTGAAGCTTTCTTT. Full variable domain (outside the CDR3, taken from reference TRBV19 and TRBJ1-1): DGGITQSPKYLFRKEGQNVTLSCEQNLNHDAMYWYRQDPGQGLRLIYYSQIVNDFQKGDIAEGYSVSREKKESFPLTVTSAQKNPTAFYLCASSIVITGTMNTEAFFGQGTRLTVV.

The chain combines TRBV13 with TRBJ2-7, with D possibly matching TRBD1 (6 bases). V was clipped by 0 bases and J by 5 bases, with 11 bases between them. Germline V gives CDR1 PRHDT, CDR2 FYEKMQ (reference sequence). This CDR3 is 14 amino acids long. The CDR3 here is CASSLGARGHEQYF. The CDR3 DNA is TGTGCCAGCAGCTTAGGGGCCAGGGGACACGAGCAGTACTTC.

The V and J genes are TRBV7-9 and TRBJ2-1; 8 bases fit TRBD2. The V segment lost 5 bases and the J segment 6 bases; nucleotides outside the gene matches: 18. From germline, CDR1 is SEHNR and CDR2 FQNEAQ (reference sequence). This CDR3 spans 18 amino acids. The CDR3 loop reads CASSQKFGLAGFGNEQFF. CDR3 bases: TGTGCCAGCAGCCAAAAATTTGGACTAGCCGGTTTCGGCAATGAGCAGTTCTTC. Drawing the rest from reference TRBV7-9 and TRBJ2-1, the complete variable domain is DTGVSQNPRHKITKRGQNVTFRCDPISEHNRLYWYRQTLGQGPEFLTYFQNEAQLEKSRLLSDRFSAERPKGSFSTLEIQRTEQGDSAMYLCASSQKFGLAGFGNEQFFGPGTRLTVL.

The chain is built from TRBV2 and TRBJ1-4; weak D call: TRBD1 (6 bases). The CDR3 is made up of 16 amino acids. Per the germline V gene, CDR1 is SNHLY and CDR2 is FYNNEI. Trimming stripped 2 bases from V and 8 bases from J, with 18 bases between. The CDR3 DNA reads as TGTGCCAGCAGTGAATCGGAAGCAGGGGTAGAGGAAAAACTGTTTTTT. This gives the protein CASSESEAGVEEKLFF.

For the CDR3, the DNA is TGTGCCAGCTCACCGTCCGGGAGAGACCACAATGAGCAGTTCTTC. This codes for CASSPSGRDHNEQFF. The rearrangement joins TRBV18 to TRBJ2-1; perhaps TRBD2 as D (6 bases). The CDR3 is made up of 15 amino acids. The V gene lost 3 bases and the J gene lost 5 bases, with 14 bases spanning the gap. CDR1 is KGHSH, CDR2 LQKENI, per germline.

The CDR3 reads CASSSGERGEQYF. The CDR3 DNA follows: TGCGCCAGCAGCTCGGGGGAGAGGGGCGAGCAGTACTTC. V usage is TRBV5-1 and J usage is TRBJ2-7, with D perhaps matching TRBD2 (6 bases). Trimming shortened V by 3 bases and J by 6 bases, and 13 bases separated the two germline ends. The CDR3 extends over 13 amino acids. Germline assignment: CDR1 SGHRS and CDR2 YFSETQ.

V is TRBV11-2 and J is TRBJ2-1; 9 bases fit TRBD2. The length of the CDR3 is 14 residues. The V gene end was trimmed by 4 bases and the J gene end by 13 bases; junction bases not matched to a gene: 11. The V gene's germline CDR1 is SGHAT and CDR2 FQNNGV. The DNA for the CDR3 is TGTGCCAGCAGCTCAAGAAACCCCGGGACTAGCCAGTTCTTC. It specifies CASSSRNPGTSQFF.